The 28 T cell receptor beta chains below all came from one sample that was sequenced in a study of blood T cell repertoires in COVID-19. TCRdb keeps only in-frame clones here, not all; method: immunoSEQ multiplex PCR. The sample contains 200,000 or so clones, 89% of which appear only once. Material: PBMCs or T cells enriched from blood (not recorded which). The receptors come from a woman aged 18 to 35 who had recovered from COVID-19.

The rearrangement joins TRBV11-2 to TRBJ1-2; a weak D match, TRBD1 (5 bases). Trimming took off 4 bases at V and 1 base at J, with 19 bases between the two ends. Germline CDR1 is SGHAT and CDR2 is FQNNGV. The CDR3 is 17 amino acids. DNA of the CDR3: TGTGCCAGCAGCTCGGGCCGCAGGGCACCCTATAACTATGGCTACACCTTC. This encodes CASSSGRRAPYNYGYTF.

The chain's CDR3 is CASSSLQGPNTEAFF. As DNA, the CDR3 is TGCGCCAGCAGCTCATTACAGGGACCGAACACTGAAGCTTTCTTT. This chain joins TRBV5-1 and TRBJ1-1; a possible D gene is TRBD1 (6 bases). The CDR3 is 15 amino acids. With 3 bases removed from V and 1 base from J, the gap between germline ends came to 13 bases. In germline, CDR1 is SGHRS, CDR2 YFSETQ.

This chain uses TRBV7-2 with TRBJ1-1; TRBD1 aligns across 8 bases. The CDR3 is 15 residues long. Germline-derived CDR1 and CDR2 are SGHTA and FQGNSA. V was pared by 1 base and J by 1 base, with 2 bases of the junction left unmatched. The CDR3 region has the DNA TGTGCCAGCAGCTTAGTAACAGGGGGGAACACTGAAGCTTTCTTT. This translates into CASSLVTGGNTEAFF.

As DNA, the CDR3 is TGTGCCAGCAGCCCCGACCAGGGGTCTTCTGGAAACACCATATATTTT. It is translated as CASSPDQGSSGNTIYF. The rearrangement links TRBV9 to TRBJ1-3; D is possibly TRBD1 (6 bases). The V and J ends lost 4 bases and 1 base respectively, with 15 bases between them. The germline gives CDR1 SGDLS, CDR2 YYNGEE. This CDR3 is 16 amino acids long. The full variable domain, with the rest looked up from reference TRBV9 and TRBJ1-3, is DSGVTQTPKHLITATGQRVTLRCSPRSGDLSVYWYQQSLDQGLQFLIQYYNGEERAKGNILERFSAQQFPDLHSELNLSSLELGDSALYFCASSPDQGSSGNTIYFGEGSWLTVV.

V and J are TRBV19 and TRBJ2-1; TRBD2 matches 7 bases. CDR1 and CDR2 from the germline V gene are LNHDA and SQIVND (reference sequence). The CDR3 is made up of 14 amino acids. Unmatched junction bases numbered 12, after V lost 7 bases and J lost 9 bases. The CDR3 DNA sequence: TGTGCCAGTAATCCGACTAGCTCCTATAGTGAGCAGTTCTTC. Translating gives CASNPTSSYSEQFF.

The chain uses TRBV3-1 (or the pseudogene TRBV3-2) and TRBJ2-7; possibly TRBD1 for D (5 bases). This CDR3 has 12 residues. The V and J ends lost 1 base and 9 bases respectively, with 10 bases between them. The germline gives CDR1 LGHDT, CDR2 YNNKEL (reference sequence). The CDR3 is CASSQVSGLQYF. DNA for the CDR3: TGTGCCAGCAGCCAAGTCTCAGGGCTGCAGTACTTC.

The V call is TRBV21-1, the J call TRBJ1-5; whether TRBD1, the table's D call, matches the DNA was not checked. TRBV21-1 is annotated as a pseudogene. This CDR3 is 15 amino acids long. The CDR3 reads CASSRGGTGVQPQHF. The CDR3, as DNA: TGTGCCAGCAGCAGAGGGGGGACAGGGGTCCAGCCCCAGCATTTT.

This chain links TRBV13 with TRBJ1-5, with 7 nucleotides matching TRBD1. Germline lookup yields CDR1 PRHDT and CDR2 FYEKMQ (reference sequence). This CDR3 is built from 13 residues. With 5 bases clipped from V and 4 bases from J, the junction kept 2 bases outside the gene matches. The CDR3 reads CASSTRGNQPQHF. The CDR3 coding sequence is TGTGCCAGCAGCACCAGGGGGAATCAGCCCCAGCATTTT.

V is TRBV27 and J is TRBJ1-6; no clear D. Trimming took 5 bases from V and 0 from J, leaving 11 bases between them. The CDR3 extends over 16 amino acids. Germline V lookup: CDR1 MNHEY, CDR2 SMNVEV (reference sequence). The CDR3 is CASSDLESSYNSPLHF. The CDR3 bases are TGTGCCAGCAGTGACCTGGAGAGCTCCTATAATTCACCCCTCCACTTT.

The chain is built from TRBV12-5 and TRBJ2-2; the D gene is possibly TRBD1 (6 bases). CDR3 length: 14 residues. Trimming pared 7 bases from V and 6 bases from J, leaving 15 bases between. Germline loops: CDR1 LGHNT, CDR2 FRNRAP. CDR3 protein: CASARTGWAGELFF. For the CDR3, the DNA is TGTGCTAGTGCCCGAACAGGGTGGGCCGGGGAGCTGTTTTTT.

Comments on this clone: At one boundary the junction diverges from the germline segment, which might be a read error. The chain couples TRBV3-1 (or the pseudogene TRBV3-2) to TRBJ1-1; TRBD1 agrees at 9 bases. The CDR3 runs to 12 residues. Germline CDR1 is LGHDT and CDR2 is YNNKEL (reference sequence). DNA of the CDR3: TGTGCCAGCAGCCGGGGACAGGGTGGCCACCACTTT. Translation gives CASSRGQGGHHF.

The sample holds a few counts of this clone. DNA of the CDR3: TGTGCCACCACCCGGACTTTGACGGAAAGCACCATATATTTT. Translating it yields CATTRTLTESTIYF. V usage is TRBV10-3 and J usage is TRBJ1-3, with unresolved D. Germline V lookup: CDR1 ENHRY, CDR2 SYGVKD. Trimming stripped 10 bases from V and 9 bases from J, with 22 bases between. The CDR3 loop spans 14 amino acids.

This chain joins TRBV6-5 and TRBJ1-1; D is possibly TRBD1 (5 bases). V was pared by 5 bases and J by 5 bases, with 12 bases between. Per germline, CDR1 MNHEY and CDR2 SVGAGI. This CDR3 has 13 residues. In DNA, the CDR3 is TGTGCCAGCAGTCTCAGGGTTGATACTGAAGCTTTCTTT. It yields the protein CASSLRVDTEAFF.

This CDR3 is CASSYGTDWAFF. The CDR3 coding sequence is TGTGCCAGCAGTTACGGGACAGATTGGGCTTTCTTT. The V gene is TRBV6-6, the J gene TRBJ1-1; 7 bases line up with TRBD1. The CDR3 length is 12 residues. Per the germline V gene, CDR1 is MNHNY and CDR2 is SVGAGI (reference sequence). J gave up 11 bases and V 2 bases, and 5 bases lay outside the gene matches.

J is TRBJ2-1 and V is TRBV5-1; D is possibly TRBD2 (7 bases). Per the germline V gene, CDR1 is SGHRS and CDR2 is YFSETQ. The CDR3 runs to 15 residues. Trimming left V 2 bases short and J 3 bases short, with 12 bases between. Written as DNA, the CDR3 is TGCGCCAGCAGCTTCGAGGGGGGGCACTACAATGAGCAGTTCTTC. Protein sequence: CASSFEGGHYNEQFF. Drawing the rest from reference TRBV5-1 and TRBJ2-1, the complete variable domain is KAGVTQTPRYLIKTRGQQVTLSCSPISGHRSVSWYQQTPGQGLQFLFEYFSETQRNKGNFPGRFSGRQFSNSRSEMNVSTLELGDSALYLCASSFEGGHYNEQFFGPGTRLTVL.

The chain combines TRBV12-3 or TRBV12-4 with TRBJ1-3; D not resolved. CDR3 length equals 11 residues. V lost 3 bases to trimming and J lost 10 bases, with 7 bases between them. Written as DNA, the CDR3 is TGTGCCAGCAGTTTTAGCGGAACCATATATTTT. Its translation: CASSFSGTIYF.

The rearrangement links TRBV30 to TRBJ2-3; D gene unclear. This CDR3 spans 12 amino acids. In germline, CDR1 is GTSNPN, CDR2 SVGIG (reference sequence). Trimming cost V 0 bases and J 8 bases, with 9 bases left between them. The CDR3 DNA reads TGTGCCTGGAGTGTAGAGGTTCGTACGCAGTATTTT. Its protein is CAWSVEVRTQYF.

This chain joins TRBV7-9 and TRBJ2-3, with D hard to call. This CDR3 comprises 15 residues. V was clipped by 5 bases and J by 0 bases, with 12 bases between them. Germline CDR1 SEHNR, CDR2 FQNEAQ (reference sequence). As DNA, the CDR3 is TGTGCCAGCAGCGAGCAAGTAACTAGCACAGATACGCAGTATTTT. This encodes CASSEQVTSTDTQYF.

The gene calls are TRBV10-3 and TRBJ2-5, with TRBD1 matching over 8 bases. V gave up 5 bases and J gave up 0 bases; unmatched junction bases: 5. CDR3 size: 15 residues. Germline CDR1 is ENHRY and CDR2 is SYGVKD. CDR3 residues: CAISMTGEDQETQYF. In DNA, the CDR3 is TGTGCCATCAGTATGACAGGGGAGGACCAAGAGACCCAGTACTTC.

The chain uses TRBV19 and TRBJ1-1; D ambiguous. With 9 bases removed from V and 11 bases from J, the gap between germline ends came to 10 bases. The V gene's germline CDR1 is LNHDA and CDR2 SQIVND (reference sequence). The CDR3 length is 9 residues. The CDR3 DNA reads as TGTGCCAGGCGTAGTACGGCTTTCTTT. Protein sequence: CARRSTAFF. Using reference TRBV19 and TRBJ1-1 for the parts outside the CDR3, the full variable domain is DGGITQSPKYLFRKEGQNVTLSCEQNLNHDAMYWYRQDPGQGLRLIYYSQIVNDFQKGDIAEGYSVSREKKESFPLTVTSAQKNPTAFYLCARRSTAFFGQGTRLTVV.

In DNA form, the CDR3 reads TGTGCCAGCCTACCCTGGGGGACAGGGCTTAGCAATCAGCCCCAGCATTTT. Translated: CASLPWGTGLSNQPQHF. J is TRBJ1-5 and V is TRBV19; 9 nucleotides line up with TRBD1. V lost 9 bases to trimming and J lost 0 bases; unmatched junction nucleotides: 12. The CDR3 is made up of 17 amino acids. Germline V CDR1 and CDR2: LNHDA, SQIVND (reference sequence).

This clone was seen only a few times. The V call is TRBV11-2, the J call TRBJ1-1, with D possibly TRBD1 on 6 matching bases. V dropped 4 bases and J dropped 10 bases, with 19 bases sitting between them. Per germline, CDR1 SGHAT and CDR2 FQNNGV. CDR3 size: 14 residues. This CDR3 is CASSSPRGTQGAFF. As DNA, the CDR3 is TGTGCCAGCAGCTCCCCGAGGGGGACCCAGGGAGCTTTCTTT.

This rearrangement joins TRBV6-5 to TRBJ1-2, with a weak D call TRBD1 (5 bases). Trimming pared 5 bases from V and 4 bases from J, leaving 11 bases between. The germline CDR1 and CDR2 sequences are MNHEY and SVGAGI. CDR3 size: 13 residues. The chain's CDR3 is CASSTQEGYGYTF. The CDR3, as DNA: TGTGCCAGCAGTACACAGGAGGGCTATGGCTACACCTTC.

V and J are TRBV5-4 and TRBJ2-1, with 8 bases matching TRBD2. The CDR3 runs to 15 residues. Trimming cost V 4 bases and J 0 bases; bases outside gene matches: 3. Germline CDR1 and CDR2: SGHNT and YYREEE (reference sequence). The chain's CDR3 is CASSPGGASYNEQFF. CDR3 sequence (DNA): TGTGCCAGCAGCCCGGGGGGGGCCTCCTACAATGAGCAGTTCTTC.

The V call is TRBV7-9, the J call TRBJ1-1; the D gene is possibly TRBD1 (6 bases). This CDR3 has 15 residues. Trimming took 2 bases from V and 2 from J, leaving 12 bases between them. From germline, CDR1 is SEHNR and CDR2 FQNEAQ (reference sequence). The CDR3 here is CASSLLGQSNTEAFF. CDR3 DNA: TGTGCCAGCAGCTTATTAGGACAGAGCAACACTGAAGCTTTCTTT. The whole variable domain, filled in from reference TRBV7-9 and TRBJ1-1, reads DTGVSQNPRHKITKRGQNVTFRCDPISEHNRLYWYRQTLGQGPEFLTYFQNEAQLEKSRLLSDRFSAERPKGSFSTLEIQRTEQGDSAMYLCASSLLGQSNTEAFFGQGTRLTVV.

This chain connects TRBV2 to TRBJ1-3; no reliable D call. CDR1 is SNHLY, CDR2 FYNNEI, per germline. The V and J ends lost 5 bases and 0 bases respectively, with 14 bases between them. CDR3 length equals 16 residues. The CDR3 DNA sequence: TGTGCCAGCAGTTTAGTCCGGTCCCCCTCTGGAAACACCATATATTTT. Translating gives CASSLVRSPSGNTIYF.

The V call is TRBV29-1, the J call TRBJ1-2; maybe TRBD1 (6 bases). The CDR3 runs to 13 residues. The V gene's germline CDR1 is SQVTM and CDR2 ANQGSEA. The V end lost 4 bases, the J end lost 6 bases, and 15 bases lay between the germline ends. The CDR3 loop reads CSVAPSGEHGYTF. The CDR3 DNA reads as TGCAGCGTTGCCCCCTCAGGGGAACATGGCTACACCTTC.

The rearrangement links TRBV9 to TRBJ1-6; TRBD1 might be the D (5 bases). V was clipped by 0 bases and J by 8 bases, with 12 bases between them. Germline CDR1 is SGDLS and CDR2 is YYNGEE. The CDR3 consists of 15 residues. CDR3 loop: CASSVAGSSDSPLHF. The CDR3 DNA reads TGTGCCAGCAGCGTAGCAGGGTCCTCAGATTCACCCCTCCACTTT.